The entry below describes one T cell receptor beta chain. The sample belongs to a study of OX40 agonist ivuxolimab in advanced cancers. Peripheral blood came from all dose cohorts at three timepoints. TCRdb keeps only in-frame clones here, not all; method: immunoSEQ multiplex PCR. The table shows tens of thousands of clones, with roughly four fifths occurring only once. There are 11 residues in the CDR3. Germline assignment: CDR1 MNHEY and CDR2 SMNVEV (reference sequence). V dropped 3 bases and J dropped 6 bases, with 5 bases sitting between them. The source is an adult with an advanced solid tumor such as melanoma, head and neck, liver or kidney cancer. The chain uses TRBV27 and TRBJ2-5; D uncertain. Source: CD4+ or CD8+ T cells sorted from blood, taken in a trial of the OX40 agonist ivuxolimab. The CDR3 reads CASSFGQTQYF. CDR3 coding DNA: TGTGCCAGCAGTTTCGGGCAGACCCAGTACTTC.